This record looks at one T cell receptor beta chain sequence and its context. The antigen remains unidentified. TCRdb's copy holds only in-frame clones and misses some; the assay was immunoSEQ multiplex PCR. This repertoire shows 180,000 or so clones, roughly 92% found once; its top ten account for more than 0.8%. The germline gives CDR1 SGHNT, CDR2 YYREEE (reference sequence). Trimming removed 0 bases from V and 5 bases from J; junction bases left unmatched: 7. The CDR3 runs to 15 residues. The sample comes from a study of T cell responses to AZD1222 COVID-19 vaccine. Study-wide results and caveats: Close to half of spike-specific TCRs reportedly recognize unmutated variant regions.

The clonotype comes from an adult who received the AZD1222 COVID-19 vaccine. The V gene is TRBV5-4, the J gene TRBJ2-5, with 7 bases matching TRBD2. The input for sequencing was peripheral blood, taken 28 days after the second AZD1222 dose. CDR3 region: CASSLAGTGGETQYF. The DNA of the CDR3 is TGTGCCAGCAGCTTGGCCGGGACCGGGGGGGAGACCCAGTACTTC.